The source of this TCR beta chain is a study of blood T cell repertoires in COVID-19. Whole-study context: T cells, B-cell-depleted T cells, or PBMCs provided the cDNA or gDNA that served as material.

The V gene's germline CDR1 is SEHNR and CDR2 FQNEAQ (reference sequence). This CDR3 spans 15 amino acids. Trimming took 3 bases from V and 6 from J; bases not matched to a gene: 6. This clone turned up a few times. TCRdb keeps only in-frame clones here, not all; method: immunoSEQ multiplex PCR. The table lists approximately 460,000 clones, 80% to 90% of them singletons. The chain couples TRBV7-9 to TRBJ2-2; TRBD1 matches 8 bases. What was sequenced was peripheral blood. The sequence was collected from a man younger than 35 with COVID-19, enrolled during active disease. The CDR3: CASSLRTGTPGELFF. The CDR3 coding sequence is TGTGCCAGCAGCTTGAGGACAGGGACCCCCGGGGAGCTGTTTTTT.